This entry describes one TCR beta chain. Its cognate antigen is unknown. These data are taken from a study of memory CD4+ T cells and cytomegalovirus serostatus. General observations from the study: Each of approximately 73 CMV-associated TCRbeta sequences occurred in one to five individuals.

Single viable CD3+CD4+CD8-CD45RO+ cells were sorted as the memory CD4+ T cells. Here immunoSEQ multiplex PCR was the method, and the copy in TCRdb shows in-frame clones only, minus some. The table lists about 50,000 clones, 70% to 85% of them singletons. The sample comprised memory CD4+ T cells from blood. The receptor comes from an adult in good health and CMV-seronegative.

Here the CDR3 reads CSVATSGGTGTQYF. The CDR3 nucleotides are TGCAGCGTTGCCACTAGCGGGGGTACCGGGACCCAGTACTTC. V and J are TRBV29-1 and TRBJ2-5, with 11 bases identical to TRBD2. This CDR3 contains 14 residues. The ends lost 4 bases at V and 7 bases at J; junction bases unmatched: 8. Germline V lookup: CDR1 SQVTM, CDR2 ANQGSEA.